These 5 T cell receptor beta chains came from one sample sequenced in a study of persistence of HIV-infected CD4 T cells (dated by TCRdb to the early 2020s). The meaning of the sample's treatment or condition label: suppressive antiretroviral therapy. Cells were stimulated with lysates of CMV-infected fibroblasts at about 9.6 ug/mL. Nonresponding CD40L-negative CD69-negative CD45RO-high memory CD4+ T cells were sorted as memory populations depleted of antigen-responding cells. TCRbeta repertoires were sequenced from genomic DNA with the immunoSEQ hsTCRB assay version 4 in survey mode. TCRdb limited this immuneACCESS table to in-frame rearrangements with V and J called. A share of clones is missing; checked studies link under half to unresolved V genes, and the rest is unexplained. This sample comprises 40,000 to 50,000 clones, under 85% of them detected only once. The ten most abundant clones make up about 3% of the sample.

The antigens these receptors bind are not known. The sample here was CD4+ T cells sorted from PBMCs after approximately 19-hour stimulation, taken from a patient who received antiretroviral therapy. Read against the paper, the sample's cell subset or site label means: CD40L-CD69- CD45RO-high memory CD4 T cells not responding to CMV lysate. These receptors originate from an adult man with HIV who was CMV-seropositive.

The rearrangement links TRBV9 to TRBJ2-6; D is undetermined. Trimming took 0 bases from V and 2 from J, leaving 12 bases between them. The CDR3 is 17 residues long. Germline loops: CDR1 SGDLS, CDR2 YYNGEE. The CDR3 is CASSVALWGAGANVLTF. For the CDR3, the DNA is TGTGCCAGCAGCGTAGCTCTATGGGGTGCTGGGGCCAACGTCCTGACTTTC.

This clone was found once. V gene TRBV5-1 combines with J gene TRBJ1-4; the match to TRBD1 covers 9 bases. This CDR3 contains 14 residues. Germline V gene data show CDR1 as SGHRS and CDR2 as YFSETQ. J was trimmed by 7 bases and V by 2 bases; bases with no gene match: 3. CDR3 in DNA: TGCGCCAGCAGCTTCGGGACAGGGTCTGAAAAACTGTTTTTT. Its protein is CASSFGTGSEKLFF.

The rearrangement uses TRBV29-1 and TRBJ1-1, with D perhaps TRBD1 (6 bases). The CDR3 has 15 residues. The germline V gene encodes CDR1 SQVTM and CDR2 ANQGSEA. V lost 2 bases and J 6 bases, leaving 19 bases between the germline ends. CDR3 residues: CSVERGSGRRAEAFF. In DNA, the CDR3 is TGCAGCGTTGAAAGGGGGTCAGGTCGGAGGGCTGAAGCTTTCTTT.

J is TRBJ2-1 and V is TRBV10-1, with TRBD2 matching 14 bases. V shed 6 bases and J 9 bases; nucleotides not matched to a gene: 7. CDR3 length: 15 amino acids. Per germline, CDR1 WNHNN and CDR2 SYGVQD (reference sequence). The CDR3 spells CASRAGTSGGGEQFF. The DNA of the CDR3 is TGCGCCAGCAGGGCCGGGACTAGCGGGGGAGGTGAGCAGTTCTTC.

A single count supports this clone. The CDR3 loop reads CAISAREGNEKLFF. DNA for the CDR3: TGTGCCATCAGTGCCCGGGAGGGTAATGAAAAACTGTTTTTT. V usage is TRBV10-3 and J usage is TRBJ1-4; D not certain. Trimming took off 4 bases at V and 4 bases at J, with 10 bases between the two ends. The CDR3 extends over 14 amino acids. The germline gives CDR1 ENHRY, CDR2 SYGVKD.